The 25 T cell receptor beta chains presented below share a single source sample, sequenced in a study of OX40 agonist ivuxolimab in advanced cancers. To prepare the library, the immunoSEQ multiplex PCR assay was applied. In its TCRdb copy, this immuneACCESS table keeps in-frame sequences only and misses some clones. Where compared with another copy, unresolved V genes explain less than half of these, and the others have no known cause. Across this sample there are 22,000 or so clones, with around 80% seen only once. Jointly, the top ten make up 24% of the sample. Sequencing used CD4+ or CD8+ T cells sorted from blood, obtained in a trial of the OX40 agonist ivuxolimab. These receptors all stem from an adult with an advanced solid tumor such as melanoma, head and neck, liver or kidney cancer.

The chain is built from TRBV7-7 and TRBJ2-1; maybe TRBD1 (5 bases). The CDR3 is 15 amino acids. Germline V CDR1 and CDR2: SSHAT, FNYEAQ (reference sequence). The V end lost 1 base, the J end lost 0 bases, and 7 bases lay between the germline ends. CDR3 protein: CASSLDTGSYNEQFF. CDR3 DNA: TGTGCCAGCAGCTTAGATACAGGCTCCTACAATGAGCAGTTCTTC.

This chain links TRBV18 with TRBJ2-1; no firm D call. Trimming removed 8 bases from V and 6 bases from J, with 5 bases in between. Germline lookup yields CDR1 KGHSH and CDR2 LQKENI. The length of the CDR3 is 10 residues. CDR3 amino acids: CASRLNEQFF. CDR3 sequence (DNA): TGTGCCAGCAGGCTCAATGAGCAGTTCTTC. Filled out from reference TRBV18 and TRBJ2-1, the complete variable domain reads NAGVMQNPRHLVRRRGQEARLRCSPMKGHSHVYWYRQLPEEGLKFMVYLQKENIIDESGMPKERFSAEFPKEGPSILRIQQVVRGDSAAYFCASRLNEQFFGPGTRLTVL.

V and J are TRBV5-8 and TRBJ2-2; D might be TRBD1 (6 bases). The CDR3 spans 17 residues. Trimming removed 4 bases from V and 0 bases from J, with 16 bases in between. Germline values: CDR1 SGHTS, CDR2 YDEGEE. The CDR3 nucleotides read TGTGCCAGCAGCCCCCGAGGGGACACCGCGAACACCGGGGAGCTGTTTTTT. Amino acids: CASSPRGDTANTGELFF.

The rearrangement uses TRBV5-5 and TRBJ2-3; 7 bases are shared with TRBD1. The CDR3 sequence is 14 residues long. Germline lookup yields CDR1 SGHKS and CDR2 YYEKEE (reference sequence). Losses at the gene ends were 4 bases for V and 0 bases for J; bases not matched to a gene: 2. The DNA for the CDR3 is TGTGCCAGCAGCCCGGACAGGAGCACAGATACGCAGTATTTT. Encoded protein: CASSPDRSTDTQYF.

This chain links TRBV28 with TRBJ2-5; 10 nucleotides line up with TRBD1. Germline-derived CDR1 and CDR2 are MDHEN and SYDVKM. This CDR3 spans 17 amino acids. Unmatched junction bases numbered 11, after V lost 3 bases and J lost 4 bases. As DNA, the CDR3 is TGTGCCAGCAGTTTGGAAGGGACAGGGGATTTTCGAGAGACCCAGTACTTC. Residues: CASSLEGTGDFRETQYF.

This sequence joins TRBV5-6 and TRBJ1-5; tentative D call: TRBD1 (5 bases). The germline CDR1 and CDR2 sequences are SGHDT and YYEEEE. V lost 0 bases and J lost 8, with 15 bases in between. The CDR3 length is 15 residues. CDR3 coding DNA: TGTGCCAGCAGCTTGGGGGAGTGGAGGGGTGAGCCCCAGCATTTT. Translating gives CASSLGEWRGEPQHF.

The chain uses TRBV6-1 and TRBJ2-5, with D possibly being TRBD1 or TRBD2 (5 bases each). The J call may be in error: the DNA end matches TRBJ2-7 better. This CDR3 spans 12 amino acids. Germline V lookup: CDR1 MNHNS, CDR2 SASEGT. CDR3 loop: CASRGLFYEQYF. Written as DNA, the CDR3 is TGTGCCAGTCGGGGCCTGTTCTACGAGCAGTACTTC.

This clone was seen only once. The chain is built from TRBV14 and TRBJ1-1; D call uncertain. Between the trimmed V and J ends, which lost 1 base and 5 bases, there was a span of 8 bases. CDR3 length equals 13 residues. In germline, CDR1 is SGHDN, CDR2 FVKESK. The CDR3 bases are TGTGCCAGCAGCCAAGGGTGGGGAACTGAAGCTTTCTTT. Translation gives CASSQGWGTEAFF.

This chain joins TRBV25-1 and TRBJ1-1; D gene ambiguous. Trimming removed 1 base at V and 0 bases at J, with 15 bases between. The CDR3 spans 17 residues. Germline-derived CDR1 and CDR2 are MGHDK and SYGVNS. CDR3 DNA: TGTGCCAGCAGTGAATTAAGGACCGATCTTATGAACACTGAAGCTTTCTTT. It specifies CASSELRTDLMNTEAFF.

V gene TRBV7-3 combines with J gene TRBJ2-3; 9 bases agree with TRBD1. CDR1 SGHTA and CDR2 FQGTGA come from the germline V gene. CDR3 size: 14 residues. V was clipped by 5 bases and J by 3 bases; unmatched bases: 3. CDR3 DNA: TGTGCCAGCAGCATGACAGGGGGGACAGATACGCAGTATTTT. Protein: CASSMTGGTDTQYF.

This chain joins TRBV6-4 and TRBJ2-7; maybe TRBD1 (6 bases). Germline V CDR1 and CDR2: MRHNA, SNTAGT. This CDR3 has 14 amino acids. Trimming cost V 2 bases and J 5 bases, with 13 bases left between them. The CDR3 here is CASSDKVGGHEQYF. DNA for the CDR3: TGTGCCAGCAGTGACAAAGTTGGGGGCCACGAGCAGTACTTC.

This clone was detected many times. V gene TRBV4-3 combines with J gene TRBJ1-2, with 8 bases matching TRBD1. Germline V gene sequence: CDR1 LGHNA, CDR2 YSLEER. The CDR3 extends over 12 amino acids. Trimming at V came to 5 bases and at J to 4 bases, leaving 0 bases not matched to a gene. CDR3 in amino acids: CASSGTGYGYTF. CDR3 DNA: TGCGCCAGCAGCGGGACAGGCTATGGCTACACCTTC.

The chain employs TRBV19 and TRBJ2-1; a weak D match, TRBD1 (6 bases). The V end lost 5 bases, the J end lost 4 bases, and 15 bases lay between the germline ends. CDR3 length: 15 residues. Germline V lookup: CDR1 LNHDA, CDR2 SQIVND (reference sequence). CDR3 DNA: TGTGCCAGTAGTTTAGGACAGATATTGTACAATGAGCAGTTCTTC. This codes for CASSLGQILYNEQFF.

This chain uses TRBV29-1 with TRBJ1-1; the D gene is possibly TRBD1 (6 bases). This CDR3 spans 12 amino acids. Trimming removed 3 bases from V and 5 bases from J, with 10 bases in between. Germline CDR1 reads SQVTM; CDR2 reads ANQGSEA. CDR3 sequence (DNA): TGCAGCGTTGACCAGGGGCGGACTGAAGCTTTCTTT. Protein product: CSVDQGRTEAFF.

The chain links TRBV4-2 to TRBJ2-2; D ambiguous. The V end lost 2 bases, the J end lost 5 bases, and 24 bases lay between the germline ends. Germline CDR1 reads LGHNA; CDR2 reads YNFKEQ. This CDR3 spans 19 amino acids. The CDR3 protein is CASSQYVSVQAFATGELFF. The CDR3 DNA reads TGTGCCAGCAGCCAATATGTCTCTGTGCAGGCCTTCGCGACCGGGGAGCTGTTTTTT.

Judged by abundance, this clone is medium-sized (0.01 to 0.1%). The chain couples TRBV7-9 to TRBJ1-4; D uncertain. CDR1 SEHNR and CDR2 FQNEAQ come from the germline V gene (reference sequence). CDR3 length: 12 amino acids. Trimming removed 7 bases from V and 8 bases from J, with 11 bases in between. The CDR3 here is CASTESQEKLFF. The CDR3, as DNA: TGTGCCAGCACTGAAAGCCAGGAAAAACTGTTTTTT.

This clone was found a few times. This chain uses TRBV4-2 with TRBJ1-2; 10 nucleotides agree with TRBD1. Germline CDR1 LGHNA, CDR2 YNFKEQ. Trimming cost V 3 bases and J 3 bases; bases outside gene matches: 1. The CDR3 is 14 amino acids. CDR3: CASSHGQGDYGYTF. CDR3 coding DNA: TGTGCCAGCAGCCACGGACAGGGGGACTATGGCTACACCTTC.

The chain has TRBV4-2 and TRBJ1-1; D may be TRBD1 (5 bases). CDR3 size: 16 residues. CDR1 is LGHNA, CDR2 YNFKEQ, per germline. Trimming shortened V by 0 bases and J by 1 base, and 12 bases separated the two germline ends. The CDR3 spells CASSQEQGAGNTEAFF. CDR3 nucleotide sequence: TGTGCCAGCAGCCAAGAACAAGGGGCAGGGAACACTGAAGCTTTCTTT.

The rearrangement links TRBV27 to TRBJ2-7, with 9 bases aligning to TRBD1. Germline CDR1 is MNHEY and CDR2 is SMNVEV (reference sequence). CDR3 length equals 16 residues. V lost 8 bases, J lost 7 bases, and 18 bases stayed unmatched. In nucleotides, the CDR3 is TGTGCCAGCGGAATAATTTACTCGGGACAGGGAGAGGAGCAGTACTTC. It translates to CASGIIYSGQGEEQYF.

The chain couples TRBV27 to TRBJ2-7; 9 bases are a match to TRBD2. The J segment lost 4 bases and the V segment lost 2 bases, leaving 6 bases of the junction unmatched. Germline V gene sequence: CDR1 MNHEY, CDR2 SMNVEV (reference sequence). This CDR3 is built from 15 residues. CDR3 DNA: TGTGCCAGCAGTTTAGCAACTAGCGGGTATTACGAGCAGTACTTC. This codes for CASSLATSGYYEQYF.

J is TRBJ1-6 and V is TRBV4-1; 10 bases line up with TRBD1. V was clipped by 0 bases and J by 7 bases; unmatched bases: 3. Germline V gives CDR1 MGHRA, CDR2 YSYEKL. This CDR3 is built from 16 residues. CDR3 sequence: CASSQDPGQGNSPLHF. CDR3 nucleotides: TGCGCCAGCAGCCAAGACCCGGGACAGGGGAATTCACCCCTCCACTTT.

This sequence joins TRBV9 and TRBJ1-1; D remains unclear. This CDR3 contains 18 residues. Germline V gene sequence: CDR1 SGDLS, CDR2 YYNGEE. V lost 0 bases and J 3 bases, leaving 21 bases between the germline ends. CDR3 DNA: TGTGCCAGCAGCGTAGACTCCCAGTCCTTCCTTCGTGACACTGAAGCTTTCTTT. It specifies CASSVDSQSFLRDTEAFF.

The chain joins TRBV14 to TRBJ2-5; 10 bases are shared with TRBD2. Germline lookup yields CDR1 SGHDN and CDR2 FVKESK. With V trimmed by 5 bases and J by 5 bases, 14 bases remained unmatched. CDR3 length equals 17 residues. The CDR3 sequence: CASSVRLAGLSLETQYF. DNA for the CDR3: TGTGCCAGCAGCGTTCGACTAGCGGGCCTGTCATTGGAGACCCAGTACTTC.

The chain uses TRBV19 and TRBJ1-2, with D tentatively TRBD1 (5 bases). CDR3 length equals 12 residues. CDR1 and CDR2 (germline): LNHDA, SQIVND (reference sequence). V was cut by 3 bases and J by 6 bases, with 8 bases left in between. The CDR3 region has the DNA TGTGCCAGTAGTATTTGGGGGAATGGCTACACCTTC. This codes for CASSIWGNGYTF.

This clone turned up a few times. The V call is TRBV5-4, the J call TRBJ2-1; 8 bases match TRBD1. CDR3 length equals 13 residues. V lost 5 bases to trimming and J lost 10 bases; unmatched junction nucleotides: 8. In germline, CDR1 is SGHNT, CDR2 YYREEE (reference sequence). The CDR3, as DNA: TGTGCCAGCAGTTTCCAGGGGGCCGGGGAGCAGTTCTTC. Its translation is CASSFQGAGEQFF.